This T cell receptor beta chain was recovered during a study of cytomegalovirus exposure and HLA in healthy donors. Overall study results and limits: For cytomegalovirus status, the classifier reportedly gave diagnoses with high specificity and sensitivity. Several of the most significant clusters appeared linked to common viral pathogens, based on a later analysis. Prior analysis indicated that the majority of TCR beta V segments exhibited productivity approximately 87% or approximately 30% of the time.

J lost 5 bases, V lost 4 bases, and 9 bases had no gene match. In germline, CDR1 is MNHNY, CDR2 SVGAGI (reference sequence). CDR3 size: 15 residues. The table lists this clone with a count of one. What it binds is unknown. The PCR made use of 60 Vbeta and 13 Jbeta primers. Clones were sequenced by immunoSEQ multiplex PCR, and TCRdb holds only the in-frame ones, with some missing. Of some 130,000 clones listed, around three quarters are singletons. Healthy individuals who donated bone marrow served as the donors. The origin of this receptor is a man in his forties in good health and CMV-seronegative. The rearrangement uses TRBV6-6 and TRBJ1-1, with 8 bases fitting TRBD1. The sample taken for sequencing was PBMCs. The CDR3 reads CASSSGQGGWTEAFF. In DNA, the CDR3 is TGTGCCAGCAGTTCCGGACAGGGTGGGTGGACTGAAGCTTTCTTT.